Shown below are 28 T cell receptor beta chains from a single sample sequenced in a study of shared clonotypes between healthy human individuals. Data came from immunoSEQ multiplex PCR; TCRdb stores just in-frame clones and leaves some out. The sample lists fewer than 2.5 million clones, 93% occurring once. Sequencing input: naive CD4+ T cells from PBMCs. The subset is: CD45RA+ positively selected. These receptors were taken from a man between 18 and 29 years old in good health. Some clones in this sample may be carry-over from other donors' samples.

This clone was observed once. The DNA of the CDR3 is TGTGCCAGCGCCCAGAAGGGGCGAAACACCATATATTTT. Protein product: CASAQKGRNTIYF. The chain recombines TRBV19 with TRBJ1-3, with TRBD1 as a possible D gene (5 bases). Germline-derived CDR1 and CDR2 are LNHDA and SQIVND (reference sequence). With 9 bases removed from V and 5 bases from J, the gap between germline ends came to 14 bases. CDR3 length equals 13 residues.

Note on this clone: Other DNA variants within this sample encode the same CDR3. The chain carries TRBV27 and TRBJ2-1; D not certain. Germline V gene data show CDR1 as MNHEY and CDR2 as SMNVEV (reference sequence). This CDR3 comprises 15 residues. V shed 2 bases and J shed 0 bases, with 8 bases lying between them. Here the CDR3 reads CASSLGLSSYNEQFF. For the CDR3, the DNA is TGTGCCAGCAGTTTAGGGCTGAGCTCCTACAATGAGCAGTTCTTC.

The chain couples TRBV5-5 to TRBJ1-2; no definite D call. Trimming cost V 4 bases and J 4 bases, with 17 bases left between them. CDR3 length equals 15 residues. Germline CDR1 and CDR2: SGHKS and YYEKEE (reference sequence). The CDR3 DNA reads TGTGCCAGCAGCGAGTGGACCCGCCAGTTCTATGGCTACACCTTC. Its protein is CASSEWTRQFYGYTF.

The chain joins TRBV29-1 to TRBJ2-1; possible D gene TRBD2, 6 bases. The CDR3 runs to 19 residues. Per the germline V gene, CDR1 is SQVTM and CDR2 is ANQGSEA. V was trimmed by 0 bases and J by 5 bases, leaving 26 bases between them. CDR3 region: CSVEERPVFSGENHNEQFF. Written as DNA, the CDR3 is TGCAGCGTTGAAGAGCGACCAGTATTTTCGGGAGAAAACCACAATGAGCAGTTCTTC.

The chain carries TRBV28 and TRBJ1-3; tentatively, D is TRBD1 (5 bases). V was clipped by 7 bases and J by 8 bases, with 9 bases between them. The CDR3 totals 11 residues. Germline lookup yields CDR1 MDHEN and CDR2 SYDVKM. In DNA, the CDR3 is TGTGCCAGCACCCCGGGGGACACCATATATTTT. Residues: CASTPGDTIYF.

CDR3 DNA sequence: TGTGCCAGCAGTGAATTAGGACAGGGGGTGGGGGAGACCCAGTACTTC. Its protein is CASSELGQGVGETQYF. V gene TRBV25-1 combines with J gene TRBJ2-5; TRBD1 aligns across 10 bases. Trimming at V came to 1 base and at J to 5 bases, leaving 7 bases not matched to a gene. The CDR3 is made up of 16 amino acids. Germline assignment: CDR1 MGHDK and CDR2 SYGVNS.

This sequence joins TRBV6-5 and TRBJ1-3; a weak D match, TRBD1 (6 bases). V was pared by 2 bases and J by 0 bases, with 11 bases between. Per germline, CDR1 MNHEY and CDR2 SVGAGI. The CDR3 extends over 16 amino acids. The CDR3 loop is CASSYNQGSSGNTIYF. The CDR3 DNA reads as TGTGCCAGCAGTTACAACCAGGGGAGCTCTGGAAACACCATATATTTT.

The genes are TRBV28 and TRBJ1-1; perhaps TRBD1 as D (6 bases). V lost 1 base, J lost 1 base, and 19 bases lay in between. Germline CDR1 MDHEN, CDR2 SYDVKM. The CDR3 length is 18 residues. CDR3 in amino acids: CASSLFRPWGAENTEAFF. CDR3 DNA sequence: TGTGCCAGCAGTTTATTCAGACCGTGGGGGGCCGAGAACACTGAAGCTTTCTTT.

The J gene is TRBJ1-1, the V gene TRBV10-2; TRBD1 might be the D (6 bases). This CDR3 is built from 13 residues. The germline gives CDR1 WSHSY, CDR2 SAAADI. Trimming took off 6 bases at V and 8 bases at J, with 16 bases between the two ends. The CDR3 region has the DNA TGCGCCAGCAGGGACAGCGGCCACCCAGAAGCTTTCTTT. Translated, it gives CASRDSGHPEAFF.

This chain uses TRBV14 with TRBJ2-6; 7 positions agree with TRBD1. The CDR3 runs 18 residues. With 6 bases clipped from V and 0 bases from J, the junction kept 11 bases outside the gene matches. The germline V gene encodes CDR1 SGHDN and CDR2 FVKESK. The CDR3 reads CASSPRDRLPSGANVLTF. The CDR3, as DNA: TGTGCCAGCAGTCCCAGGGACAGATTACCCTCTGGGGCCAACGTCCTGACTTTC.

The gene calls are TRBV28 and TRBJ2-2; TRBD1 agrees at 10 bases. This CDR3 region has 16 residues. CDR1 and CDR2 (germline): MDHEN, SYDVKM. The junction had 8 bases not matched to a gene; V was cut back by 4 bases and J by 6 bases. The CDR3 nucleotides read TGTGCCAGCAGTTCCGACAGGGGGCTTAAATCCGGGGAGCTGTTTTTT. Protein sequence: CASSSDRGLKSGELFF.

CDR3 protein: CASSGMNTEAFF. The CDR3 DNA follows: TGTGCCAGCAGTGGGATGAACACTGAAGCTTTCTTT. The V gene is TRBV2, the J gene TRBJ1-1; D is undetermined. V shed 4 bases and J shed 0 bases, with 3 bases lying between them. Germline loops: CDR1 SNHLY, CDR2 FYNNEI. The CDR3 has 12 residues. The entire variable domain, with the rest obtained from reference TRBV2 and TRBJ1-1, is as follows: EPEVTQTPSHQVTQMGQEVILRCVPISNHLYFYWYRQILGQKVEFLVSFYNNEISEKSEIFDDQFSVERPDGSNFTLKIRSTKLEDSAMYFCASSGMNTEAFFGQGTRLTVV.

In the case of this clone: In the same sample, other DNA sequences code for this CDR3. The J gene is TRBJ2-5, the V gene TRBV5-1; possibly TRBD1 for D (6 bases). V lost 0 bases, J lost 2 bases, and 11 bases lay in between. The CDR3 has 15 residues. Germline CDR1 reads SGHRS; CDR2 reads YFSETQ. CDR3 DNA: TGCGCCAGCAGCTTGGCCCGACAGGTACAAGAGACCCAGTACTTC. It is translated as CASSLARQVQETQYF. The whole variable domain, remainder taken from reference TRBV5-1 and TRBJ2-5, is KAGVTQTPRYLIKTRGQQVTLSCSPISGHRSVSWYQQTPGQGLQFLFEYFSETQRNKGNFPGRFSGRQFSNSRSEMNVSTLELGDSALYLCASSLARQVQETQYFGPGTRLLVL.

The J gene is TRBJ2-1, the V gene TRBV28, with a tentative D call TRBD2 (5 bases). The germline V gene has CDR1 MDHEN and CDR2 SYDVKM. This CDR3 is built from 12 residues. Trimming took off 5 bases at V and 9 bases at J, with 11 bases between the two ends. The chain's CDR3 is CASSASGREQFF. In DNA, the CDR3 is TGTGCCAGCAGTGCCAGCGGTCGTGAGCAGTTCTTC.

CDR3 loop: CASSQDPPASGLYYEQYF. The CDR3 coding sequence is TGCGCCAGCAGCCAAGATCCCCCGGCTAGCGGGCTGTACTACGAGCAGTACTTC. J is TRBJ2-7 and V is TRBV4-1, with 8 positions matching TRBD2. V shed 0 bases, J shed 3 bases, and the junction held 13 bases outside the gene matches. The CDR3 totals 18 residues. The V gene's germline CDR1 is MGHRA and CDR2 YSYEKL.

The chain uses TRBV2 and TRBJ2-1; the match to TRBD2 covers 7 bases. This CDR3 contains 11 residues. V was pared by 9 bases and J by 10 bases, with 6 bases of the junction left unmatched. Germline CDR1 SNHLY, CDR2 FYNNEI. CDR3 coding DNA: TGTGCCAGGGGGGGGACTAACGAGCAGTTCTTC. Translated, it gives CARGGTNEQFF.

This clone was seen only once. CDR3 protein: CASSQSYTPDSGQFF. DNA of the CDR3: TGCGCCAGCAGTCAATCTTATACCCCCGACTCGGGGCAGTTCTTC. V gene TRBV23-1 combines with J gene TRBJ2-1; D not certain. TRBV23-1 carries the ORF label, with uncertain function. The CDR3 covers 15 residues. V was cut by 0 bases and J by 12 bases, with 18 bases left in between.

This chain uses TRBV9 with TRBJ2-7, with D uncertain. The CDR3 length is 14 residues. Germline CDR1 reads SGDLS; CDR2 reads YYNGEE. Trimming took off 3 bases at V and 0 bases at J, with 10 bases between the two ends. This CDR3 reads CASSAKALSYEQYF. The CDR3 DNA reads TGTGCCAGCAGCGCGAAAGCCCTCTCCTACGAGCAGTACTTC. Drawing the rest from reference TRBV9 and TRBJ2-7, the complete variable domain is DSGVTQTPKHLITATGQRVTLRCSPRSGDLSVYWYQQSLDQGLQFLIQYYNGEERAKGNILERFSAQQFPDLHSELNLSSLELGDSALYFCASSAKALSYEQYFGPGTRLTVT.

Written as DNA, the CDR3 is TGTGCCAGCAGCGAGGGGACTAGCGGGAAGTTATTCTACAATGAGCAGTTCTTC. This codes for CASSEGTSGKLFYNEQFF. V gene TRBV9 combines with J gene TRBJ2-1; 13 positions agree with TRBD2. Germline V gene data show CDR1 as SGDLS and CDR2 as YYNGEE. Trimming removed 3 bases from V and 3 bases from J; junction bases left unmatched: 9. CDR3 size: 18 residues.

The V and J genes are TRBV28 and TRBJ2-7, with 7 positions matching TRBD2. V dropped 6 bases and J dropped 1; count of bases not matched to a gene: 6. This CDR3 region has 14 residues. Germline CDR1 is MDHEN and CDR2 is SYDVKM. The CDR3 here is CASRMREKSYEQYF. The CDR3 DNA sequence: TGTGCCAGCAGAATGCGGGAGAAGTCCTACGAGCAGTACTTC.

This clone appeared a few times. J is TRBJ1-2 and V is TRBV11-2; 7 bases match TRBD1. Germline values: CDR1 SGHAT, CDR2 FQNNGV. CDR3 size: 13 residues. J was trimmed by 8 bases and V by 1 base; bases with no gene match: 4. The CDR3 DNA is TGTGCCAGCAGCTTAGGGGACAGCCAAGGCTACACCTTC. As protein: CASSLGDSQGYTF.

The V call is TRBV19, the J call TRBJ2-1; 8 bases line up with TRBD2. The CDR3 has 14 residues. V shed 8 bases, J shed 5 bases, and the junction held 8 bases outside the gene matches. The germline gives CDR1 LNHDA, CDR2 SQIVND (reference sequence). CDR3: CASSIAGGNNEQFF. CDR3 nucleotides: TGTGCCAGTTCGATTGCGGGAGGTAACAATGAGCAGTTCTTC.

V is TRBV2 and J is TRBJ1-4; 10 bases align to TRBD1. The CDR3 has 14 residues. The germline gives CDR1 SNHLY, CDR2 FYNNEI. With 6 bases clipped from V and 8 bases from J, the junction kept 6 bases outside the gene matches. CDR3 sequence reads: CASRTGTGEEKLFF. In nucleotides, the CDR3 is TGTGCCAGCAGAACCGGGACAGGGGAAGAAAAACTGTTTTTT.

This chain uses TRBV6-6 with TRBJ2-2, with D hard to call. V was trimmed by 4 bases and J by 0 bases, leaving 12 bases between them. The CDR3 has 16 residues. The germline CDR1 and CDR2 sequences are MNHNY and SVGAGI (reference sequence). In nucleotides, the CDR3 is TGTGCCAGCAGTTTCTACGTCCCCCCGAACACCGGGGAGCTGTTTTTT. This gives the protein CASSFYVPPNTGELFF.

This chain joins TRBV15 and TRBJ2-7; D possibly corresponds to TRBD2 (5 bases). V shed 1 base and J shed 2 bases, with 15 bases lying between them. This CDR3 region has 16 residues. The germline CDR1 and CDR2 sequences are LNHNV and YYDKDF (reference sequence). As DNA, the CDR3 is TGTGCCACCAGCAGAGCAGGCGGGTCGGCCCCCTACGAGCAGTACTTC. Its translation: CATSRAGGSAPYEQYF.

This sequence joins TRBV25-1 and TRBJ2-5; 12 bases agree with TRBD2. CDR1 and CDR2 from the germline V gene are MGHDK and SYGVNS. Unmatched junction bases numbered 7, after V lost 6 bases and J lost 5 bases. The CDR3 contains 15 residues. CDR3 protein: CASSAWTSGKETQYF. DNA for the CDR3: TGTGCCAGCAGCGCATGGACTAGCGGGAAGGAGACCCAGTACTTC.

The V and J genes are TRBV7-8 and TRBJ2-1; TRBD2 agrees at 13 bases. V was clipped by 2 bases and J by 9 bases; unmatched bases: 4. The CDR3 covers 15 residues. Germline V CDR1 and CDR2: SGHVS, FQNEAQ. This CDR3 reads CASSLSTSGRSEQFF. CDR3 coding DNA: TGTGCCAGCAGCTTATCGACTAGCGGGAGGAGTGAGCAGTTCTTC.

The chain carries TRBV7-2 and TRBJ2-7; D perhaps matches TRBD1 (5 bases). The CDR3 spans 15 residues. The V gene lost 5 bases and the J gene lost 0 bases, with 14 bases spanning the gap. Germline-derived CDR1 and CDR2 are SGHTA and FQGNSA. The CDR3 region is CASSPWGDSSYEQYF. In nucleotides, the CDR3 is TGTGCCAGCAGCCCTTGGGGCGATAGCTCCTACGAGCAGTACTTC.